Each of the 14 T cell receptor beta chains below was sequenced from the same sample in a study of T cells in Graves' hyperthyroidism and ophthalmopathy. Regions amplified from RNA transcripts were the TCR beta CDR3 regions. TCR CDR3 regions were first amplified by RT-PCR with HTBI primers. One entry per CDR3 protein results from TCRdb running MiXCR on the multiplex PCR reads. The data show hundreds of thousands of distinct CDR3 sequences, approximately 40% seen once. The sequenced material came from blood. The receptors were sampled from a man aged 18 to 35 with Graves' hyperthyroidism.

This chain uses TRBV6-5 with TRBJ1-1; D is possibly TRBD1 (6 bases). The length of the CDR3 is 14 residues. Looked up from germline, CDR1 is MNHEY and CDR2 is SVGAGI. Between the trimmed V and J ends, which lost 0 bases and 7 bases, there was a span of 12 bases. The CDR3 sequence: CASSYSEVRGEAFF. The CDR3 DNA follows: TGTGCCAGCAGTTACTCGGAAGTCAGGGGTGAAGCTTTCTTT.

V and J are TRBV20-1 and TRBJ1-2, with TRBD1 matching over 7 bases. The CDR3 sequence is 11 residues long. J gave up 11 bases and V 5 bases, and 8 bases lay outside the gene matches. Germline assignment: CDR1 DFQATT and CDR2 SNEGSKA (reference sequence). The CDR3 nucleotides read TGCAGTGCTGACCCAGGGGGGGCATACACCTTC. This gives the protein CSADPGGAYTF.

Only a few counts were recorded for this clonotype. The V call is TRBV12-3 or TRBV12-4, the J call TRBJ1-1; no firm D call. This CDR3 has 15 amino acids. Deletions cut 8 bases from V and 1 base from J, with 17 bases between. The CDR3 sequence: CASAGSDYENTEAFF. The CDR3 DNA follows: TGTGCCAGCGCGGGGTCGGACTACGAGAACACTGAAGCTTTCTTT.

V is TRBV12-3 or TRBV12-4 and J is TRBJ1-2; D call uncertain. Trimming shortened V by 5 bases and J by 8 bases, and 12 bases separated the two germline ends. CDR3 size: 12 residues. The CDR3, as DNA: TGTGCCAGCAGTACCACCTCTTGGGGCTACACCTTC. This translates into CASSTTSWGYTF.

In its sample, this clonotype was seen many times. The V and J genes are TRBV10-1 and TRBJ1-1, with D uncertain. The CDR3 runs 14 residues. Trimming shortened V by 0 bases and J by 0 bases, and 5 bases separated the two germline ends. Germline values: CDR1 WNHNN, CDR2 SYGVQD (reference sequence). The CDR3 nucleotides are TGCGCCAGCAGTGAGTCGCAGCTGAACACTGAAGCTTTCTTT. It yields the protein CASSESQLNTEAFF.

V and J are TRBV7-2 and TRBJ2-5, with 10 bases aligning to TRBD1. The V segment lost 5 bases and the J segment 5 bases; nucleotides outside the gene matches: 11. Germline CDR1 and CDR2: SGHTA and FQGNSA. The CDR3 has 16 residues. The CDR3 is CASSRDGQGVGETQYF. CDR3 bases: TGTGCCAGCAGCCGCGACGGACAGGGGGTAGGGGAGACCCAGTACTTC.

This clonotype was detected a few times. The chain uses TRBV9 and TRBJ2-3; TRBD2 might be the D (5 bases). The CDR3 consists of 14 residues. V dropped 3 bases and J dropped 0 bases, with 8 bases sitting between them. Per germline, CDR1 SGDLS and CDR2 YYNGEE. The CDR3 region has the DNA TGTGCCAGCAGCGGCGGCGGGAGCACAGATACGCAGTATTTT. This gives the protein CASSGGGSTDTQYF.

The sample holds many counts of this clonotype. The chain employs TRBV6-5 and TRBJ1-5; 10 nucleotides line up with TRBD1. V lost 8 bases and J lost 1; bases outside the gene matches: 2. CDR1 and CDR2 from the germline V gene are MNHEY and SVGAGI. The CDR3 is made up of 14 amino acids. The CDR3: CASGGQGSNQPQHF. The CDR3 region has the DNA TGTGCCAGCGGGGGACAGGGGAGCAATCAGCCCCAGCATTTT.

CDR3 region: CSALAPPGQVRSGANVLTF. As DNA, the CDR3 is TGCAGTGCTCTTGCCCCTCCGGGACAGGTCCGCTCTGGGGCCAACGTCCTGACTTTC. The chain recombines TRBV20-1 with TRBJ2-6, with TRBD1 identical over 8 bases. This CDR3 spans 19 amino acids. In germline, CDR1 is DFQATT, CDR2 SNEGSKA (reference sequence). The V gene end was trimmed by 5 bases and the J gene end by 0 bases; junction bases not matched to a gene: 15.

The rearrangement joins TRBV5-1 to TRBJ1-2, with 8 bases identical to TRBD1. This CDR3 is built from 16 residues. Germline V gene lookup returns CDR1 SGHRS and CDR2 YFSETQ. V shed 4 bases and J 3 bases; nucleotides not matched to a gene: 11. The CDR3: CASSAAVGQDDYGYTF. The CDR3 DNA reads TGCGCCAGCAGCGCCGCGGTGGGACAGGACGACTATGGCTACACCTTC.

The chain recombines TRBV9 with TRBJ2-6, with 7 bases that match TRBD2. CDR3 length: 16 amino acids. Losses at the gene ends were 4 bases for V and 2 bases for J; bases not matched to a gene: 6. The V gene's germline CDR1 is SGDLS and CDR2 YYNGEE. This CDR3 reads CASSIRGEAGANVLTF. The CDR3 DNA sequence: TGTGCCAGCAGCATTCGGGGGGAGGCTGGGGCCAACGTCCTGACTTTC.

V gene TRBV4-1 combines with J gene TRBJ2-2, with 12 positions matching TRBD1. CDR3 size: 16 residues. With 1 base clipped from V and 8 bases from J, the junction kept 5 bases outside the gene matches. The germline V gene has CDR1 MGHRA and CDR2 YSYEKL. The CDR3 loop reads CASSQAGQGAPGELFF. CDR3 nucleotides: TGCGCCAGCAGCCAAGCGGGACAGGGGGCCCCTGGGGAGCTGTTTTTT.

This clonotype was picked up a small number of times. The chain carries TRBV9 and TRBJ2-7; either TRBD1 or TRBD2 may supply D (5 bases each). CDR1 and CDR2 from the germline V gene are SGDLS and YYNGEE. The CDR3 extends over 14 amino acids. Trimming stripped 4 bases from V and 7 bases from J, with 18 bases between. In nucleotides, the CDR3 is TGTGCCAGCAGCCTATGGGACGGCTCGGGGGAGCAGTACTTC. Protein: CASSLWDGSGEQYF. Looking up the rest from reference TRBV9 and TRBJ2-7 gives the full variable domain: DSGVTQTPKHLITATGQRVTLRCSPRSGDLSVYWYQQSLDQGLQFLIQYYNGEERAKGNILERFSAQQFPDLHSELNLSSLELGDSALYFCASSLWDGSGEQYFGPGTRLTVT.

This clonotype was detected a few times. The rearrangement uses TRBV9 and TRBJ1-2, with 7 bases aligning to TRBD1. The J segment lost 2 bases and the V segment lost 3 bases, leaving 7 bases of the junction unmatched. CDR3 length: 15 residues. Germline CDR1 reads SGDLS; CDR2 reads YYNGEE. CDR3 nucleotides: TGTGCCAGCAGCGCGTACAGGGGACCCAACTATGGCTACACCTTC. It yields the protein CASSAYRGPNYGYTF.